The clone carrying this TCR beta chain was observed a few times. The target antigen is unknown. This entry is derived from a study of cytomegalovirus exposure and HLA in healthy donors. Both 60 Vbeta primers and 13 Jbeta primers went into the PCR. Clones were sequenced by immunoSEQ multiplex PCR, and TCRdb holds only the in-frame ones, with some missing. The sample includes about 130,000 clones, approximately 73% of them seen just once. Study observations and caveats: Compared with the approximately 700-donor mean, an Asian-associated ancestry cluster reportedly had fewer N-insertions, according to a later analysis. Several of the most significant clusters appeared, in a later analysis, to be linked to common viral pathogens. Analysis was performed later, and it showed HLA-associated TCR beta chains to be more clonally expanded than equally common others. Roughly uniform depth of sequencing across donors was assumed in presence/absence analyses.

Germline V gene data show CDR1 as MNHNS and CDR2 as SASEGT. This CDR3 comprises 14 residues. Germline trimming cut 6 bases from V and 10 bases from J; bases unmatched to any gene: 12. The receptor comes from a man in his 60s in good health and CMV-seropositive. The chain is built from TRBV6-1 and TRBJ2-1; 7 bases are shared with TRBD2. The specimen sequenced was PBMCs. The DNA of the CDR3 is TGTGCCAGCAGAGGAGCACTCCCGGGGGGAGAGCAGTTCTTC. Translation: CASRGALPGGEQFF.